Shown below are 2 T cell receptor beta chains from a single sample sequenced in a study of regulatory T cells in long-lasting Graves disease. Time point described: newly diagnosed GD, antithyroid drugs for less than 3 months. The TCR library was prepared using RNA isolated from PBMCs. Arm-PCR of CDR3 regions and iRepertoire HTBI primers were the basis on which TCR beta libraries were built. Via MiXCR, TCRdb re-called the multiplex PCR reads, giving one row per CDR3 protein. The sample includes around 450,000 distinct CDR3 sequences, 15% to 20% seen only once; the top ten take over 9%. This sample was shared with a second study, whose subject was T cells in Graves' hyperthyroidism and ophthalmopathy.

Sequenced here: peripheral blood mononuclear cells (PBMCs), sampled at new diagnosis, from a patient treated with antithyroid drugs. The source is a man aged 35-49 years with Graves disease.

This clonotype was detected many times. The chain carries TRBV20-1 and TRBJ2-7, with D perhaps matching TRBD1 or TRBD2 (5 bases each). The CDR3 is 13 amino acids. V shed 0 bases and J shed 2 bases, with 8 bases lying between them. Germline CDR1 DFQATT, CDR2 SNEGSKA (reference sequence). The CDR3, as DNA: TGCAGTGCTAGAGATATGGGGGCCTACGAGCAGTACTTC. It codes for CSARDMGAYEQYF.

This clonotype was seen ten or more times. CDR3 sequence reads: CASSRERGPYNEQFF. In DNA, the CDR3 is TGTGCCAGCAGCCGAGAGCGGGGACCCTACAATGAGCAGTTCTTC. The chain has TRBV4-2 and TRBJ2-1; 7 bases map to TRBD2. Per germline, CDR1 LGHNA and CDR2 YNFKEQ. V was clipped by 4 bases and J by 2 bases; unmatched bases: 5. The CDR3 is 15 amino acids.